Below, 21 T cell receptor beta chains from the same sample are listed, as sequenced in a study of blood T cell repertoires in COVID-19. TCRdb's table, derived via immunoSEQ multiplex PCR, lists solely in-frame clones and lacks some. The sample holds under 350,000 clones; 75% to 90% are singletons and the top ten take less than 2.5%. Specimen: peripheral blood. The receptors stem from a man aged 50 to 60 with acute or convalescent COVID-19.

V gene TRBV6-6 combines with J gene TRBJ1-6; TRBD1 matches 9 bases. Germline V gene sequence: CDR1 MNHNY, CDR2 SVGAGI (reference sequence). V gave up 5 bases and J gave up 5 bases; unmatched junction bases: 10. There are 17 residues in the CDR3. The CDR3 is CASSRPGTGTHNSPLHF. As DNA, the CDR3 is TGTGCCAGCAGTCGTCCCGGGACAGGGACTCATAATTCACCCCTCCACTTT.

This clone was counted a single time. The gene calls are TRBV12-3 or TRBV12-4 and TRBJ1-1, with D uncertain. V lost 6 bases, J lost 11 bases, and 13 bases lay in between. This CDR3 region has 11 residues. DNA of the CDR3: TGTGCCAGCAGCCCCTCCCCGAGGGCTTTCTTT. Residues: CASSPSPRAFF.

The CDR3 reads CASSQPEGLARDTQYF. In nucleotides, the CDR3 is TGCGCCAGCAGCCAACCGGAGGGACTAGCCCGAGATACGCAGTATTTT. The chain carries TRBV4-1 and TRBJ2-3, with 9 positions matching TRBD2. Germline CDR1 MGHRA, CDR2 YSYEKL. The CDR3 contains 16 residues. The trim removed 2 bases at V and 5 bases at J, leaving 8 bases unmatched.

CDR3 sequence (DNA): TGTGCCAGCAGGAAATCGGGACACTTCAATGAGCAGTTCTTC. This encodes CASRKSGHFNEQFF. The gene calls are TRBV6-5 and TRBJ2-1; D is perhaps TRBD1 (6 bases). CDR1 and CDR2 (germline): MNHEY, SVGAGI. V lost 6 bases to trimming and J lost 6 bases, with 15 bases between them. This CDR3 comprises 14 residues.

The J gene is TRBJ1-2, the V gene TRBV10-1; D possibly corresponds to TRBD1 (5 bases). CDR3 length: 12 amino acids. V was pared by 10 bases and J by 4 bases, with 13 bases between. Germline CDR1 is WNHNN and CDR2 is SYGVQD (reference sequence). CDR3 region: CATSQGSYGYTF. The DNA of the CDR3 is TGCGCCACCAGCCAGGGTAGCTATGGCTACACCTTC.

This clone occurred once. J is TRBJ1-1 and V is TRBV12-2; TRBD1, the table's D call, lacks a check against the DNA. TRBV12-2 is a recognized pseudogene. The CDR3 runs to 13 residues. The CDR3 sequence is CAAGTGMNTEAFF. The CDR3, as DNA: TGTGCAGCCGGGACAGGGATGAACACTGAAGCTTTCTTT.

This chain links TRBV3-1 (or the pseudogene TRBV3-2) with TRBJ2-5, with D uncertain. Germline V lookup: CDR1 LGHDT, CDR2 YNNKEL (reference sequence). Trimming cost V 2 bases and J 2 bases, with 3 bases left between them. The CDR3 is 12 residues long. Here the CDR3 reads CASSQYQETQYF. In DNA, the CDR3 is TGTGCCAGCAGCCAATATCAAGAGACCCAGTACTTC.

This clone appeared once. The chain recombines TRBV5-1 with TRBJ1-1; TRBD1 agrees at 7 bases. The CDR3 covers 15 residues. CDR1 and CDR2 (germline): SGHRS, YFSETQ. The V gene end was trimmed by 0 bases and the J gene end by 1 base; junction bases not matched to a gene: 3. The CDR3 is CASSLGQGENTEAFF. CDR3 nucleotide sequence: TGCGCCAGCAGCTTGGGCCAGGGGGAGAACACTGAAGCTTTCTTT.

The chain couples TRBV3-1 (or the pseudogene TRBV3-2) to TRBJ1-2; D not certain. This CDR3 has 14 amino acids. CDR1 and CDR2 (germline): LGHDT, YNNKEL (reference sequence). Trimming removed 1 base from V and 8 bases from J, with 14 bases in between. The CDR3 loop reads CASSQVGGLQGYTF. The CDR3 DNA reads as TGTGCCAGCAGCCAAGTGGGAGGGCTACAAGGCTACACCTTC.

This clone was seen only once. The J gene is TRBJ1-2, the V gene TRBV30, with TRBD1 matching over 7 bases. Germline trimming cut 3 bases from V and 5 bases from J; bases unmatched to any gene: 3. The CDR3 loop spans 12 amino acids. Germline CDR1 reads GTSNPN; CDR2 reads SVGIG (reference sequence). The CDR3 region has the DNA TGTGCCTGGAGCACAGGGGAGTATGGCTACACCTTC. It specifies CAWSTGEYGYTF.

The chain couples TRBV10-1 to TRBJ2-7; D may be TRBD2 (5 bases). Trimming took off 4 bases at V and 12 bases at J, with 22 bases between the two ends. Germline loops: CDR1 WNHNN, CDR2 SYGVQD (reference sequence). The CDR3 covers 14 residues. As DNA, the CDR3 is TGCGCCAGCAGTGCCCAAAGGACCGCATCGGGGTCGTACTTC. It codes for CASSAQRTASGSYF.

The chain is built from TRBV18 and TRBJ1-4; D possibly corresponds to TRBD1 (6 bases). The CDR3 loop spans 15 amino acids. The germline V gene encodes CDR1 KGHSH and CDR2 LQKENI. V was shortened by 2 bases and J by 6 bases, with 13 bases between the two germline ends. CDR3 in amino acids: CASSPYKTGDEKLFF. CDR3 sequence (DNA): TGTGCCAGCTCACCATATAAGACAGGAGATGAAAAACTGTTTTTT.

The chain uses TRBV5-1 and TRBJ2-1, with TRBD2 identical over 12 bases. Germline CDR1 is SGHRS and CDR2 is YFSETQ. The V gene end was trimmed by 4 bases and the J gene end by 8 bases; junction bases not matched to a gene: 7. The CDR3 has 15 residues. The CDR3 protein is CASSLRLAGADEQFF. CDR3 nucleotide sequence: TGCGCCAGCAGCCTTAGACTAGCGGGGGCGGATGAGCAGTTCTTC.

CDR3 sequence (DNA): TGTGCCAGCAGTGAAATAGCTGGAGCGGGGGGTGGAGAGCAGTTCTTC. Translated, it gives CASSEIAGAGGGEQFF. The rearrangement uses TRBV2 and TRBJ2-1; 9 bases map to TRBD2. J was trimmed by 10 bases and V by 2 bases; bases with no gene match: 12. CDR1 and CDR2 from the germline V gene are SNHLY and FYNNEI. The CDR3 is made up of 16 amino acids.

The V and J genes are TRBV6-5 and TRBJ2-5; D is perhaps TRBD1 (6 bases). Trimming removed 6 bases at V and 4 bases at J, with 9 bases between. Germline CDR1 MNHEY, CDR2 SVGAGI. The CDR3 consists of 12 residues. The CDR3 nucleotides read TGTGCCAGCAGAAAAGGGGGAGAGACCCAGTACTTC. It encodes CASRKGGETQYF.

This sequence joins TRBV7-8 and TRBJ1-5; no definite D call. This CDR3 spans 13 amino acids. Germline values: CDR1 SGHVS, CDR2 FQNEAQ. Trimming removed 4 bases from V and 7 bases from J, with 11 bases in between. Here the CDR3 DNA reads TGTGCCAGCAGCTCCGGGGTTCGGCAGCCCCAGCATTTT. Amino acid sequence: CASSSGVRQPQHF.

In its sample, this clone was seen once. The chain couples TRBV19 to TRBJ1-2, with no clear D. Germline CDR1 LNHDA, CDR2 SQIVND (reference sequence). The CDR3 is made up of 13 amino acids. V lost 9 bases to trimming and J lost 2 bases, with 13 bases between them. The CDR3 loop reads CASHYNLNYGYTF. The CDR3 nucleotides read TGTGCCAGCCATTACAACCTCAACTATGGCTACACCTTC. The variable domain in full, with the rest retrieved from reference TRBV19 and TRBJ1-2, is DGGITQSPKYLFRKEGQNVTLSCEQNLNHDAMYWYRQDPGQGLRLIYYSQIVNDFQKGDIAEGYSVSREKKESFPLTVTSAQKNPTAFYLCASHYNLNYGYTFGSGTRLTVV.

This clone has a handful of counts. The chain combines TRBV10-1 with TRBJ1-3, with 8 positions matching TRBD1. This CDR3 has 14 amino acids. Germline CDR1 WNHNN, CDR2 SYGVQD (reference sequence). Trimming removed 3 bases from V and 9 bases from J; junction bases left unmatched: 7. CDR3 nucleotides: TGCGCCAGCAGTGATGAGGACAGGGTATGCACCATATATTTT. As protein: CASSDEDRVCTIYF.

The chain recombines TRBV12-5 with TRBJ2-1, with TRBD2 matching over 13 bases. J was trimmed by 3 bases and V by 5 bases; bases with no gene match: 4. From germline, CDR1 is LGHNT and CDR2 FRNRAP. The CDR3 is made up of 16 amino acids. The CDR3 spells CASGPGTSGVYNEQFF. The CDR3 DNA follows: TGTGCTAGTGGTCCTGGGACTAGCGGGGTCTACAATGAGCAGTTCTTC.

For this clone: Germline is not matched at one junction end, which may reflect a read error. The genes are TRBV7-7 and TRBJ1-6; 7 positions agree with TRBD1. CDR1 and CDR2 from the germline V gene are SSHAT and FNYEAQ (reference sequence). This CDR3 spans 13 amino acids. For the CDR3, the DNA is TGTGCTAGCAGCCACGACAGGGTTTCACCCCTCCACTTT. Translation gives CASSHDRVSPLHF. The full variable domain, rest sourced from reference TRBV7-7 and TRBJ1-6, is GAGVSQSPRYKVTKRGQDVTLRCDPISSHATLYWYQQALGQGPEFLTYFNYEAQPDKSGLPSDRFSAERPEGSISTLTIQRTEQRDSAMYRCASSHDRVSPLHFGNGTRLTVT.

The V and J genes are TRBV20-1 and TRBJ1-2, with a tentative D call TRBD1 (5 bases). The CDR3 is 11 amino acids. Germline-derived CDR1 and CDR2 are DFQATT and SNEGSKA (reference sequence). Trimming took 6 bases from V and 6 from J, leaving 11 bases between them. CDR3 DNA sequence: TGCAGTGCGACCTCGGGGGATGGCTACACCTTC. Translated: CSATSGDGYTF.